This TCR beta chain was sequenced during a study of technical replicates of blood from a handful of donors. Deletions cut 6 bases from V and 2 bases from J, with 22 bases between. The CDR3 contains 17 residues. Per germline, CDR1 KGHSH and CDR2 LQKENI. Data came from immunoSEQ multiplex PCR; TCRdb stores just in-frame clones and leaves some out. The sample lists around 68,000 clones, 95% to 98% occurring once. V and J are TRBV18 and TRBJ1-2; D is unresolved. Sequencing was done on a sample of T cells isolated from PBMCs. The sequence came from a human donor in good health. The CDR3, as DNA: TGTGCCAGCTCCCGCCTGGACCCAAGTGGGAGAAACTATGGCTACACCTTC. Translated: CASSRLDPSGRNYGYTF.